This T cell receptor (beta chain) was identified in a study of CD8 T cells in Susac syndrome. After extraction with the RNeasy kit, roughly 0.45 to 1 ug of the RNA was reverse transcribed using random hexamers. TCRdb re-derived calls from the immunoSEQ multiplex PCR reads in MiXCR, one entry per CDR3 protein. The data contain about 53,000 distinct CDR3 sequences, 95% of them singletons. The CDR3 has 16 amino acids. Germline V gene data show CDR1 as MGHRA and CDR2 as YSYEKL. Trimming removed 0 bases at V and 1 base at J, with 12 bases between. The chain couples TRBV4-1 to TRBJ1-1, with D possibly being TRBD1 (6 bases). The receptor was derived from a human donor with Susac syndrome. Sequencing was carried out using CD8+ T cells from PBMCs. CDR3 bases: TGCGCCAGCAGCCAAGATTTGGAAGGGGGGAACACTGAAGCTTTCTTT. It encodes CASSQDLEGGNTEAFF.